One and the same sample provided the 32 T cell receptor beta chains below, sequenced in a study of immune characterization of retroperitoneal liposarcoma. TCRdb redid the calling of the PCR reads with MiXCR, one entry per CDR3 protein. Of about 10,000 distinct CDR3 sequences listed, around 30% are singletons. The material sequenced was tumor tissue. The receptors here all came from a male donor with retroperitoneal liposarcoma.

By sample fraction, this clonotype is medium-sized (0.01 to 0.1%). CDR3 in DNA: TGTGCCAGCAAGTGGAACGACGGTACCTACGAGCAGTTCTTC. It yields the protein CASKWNDGTYEQFF. The V call is TRBV6-1, the J call TRBJ2-1; unclear D gene. The CDR3 spans 14 residues. V dropped 7 bases and J dropped 10 bases, with 20 bases sitting between them. Germline V gene data show CDR1 as MNHNS and CDR2 as SASEGT.

This clonotype is classed as medium-sized. The chain employs TRBV10-3 and TRBJ2-3; 9 nucleotides line up with TRBD2. Trimming cost V 10 bases and J 3 bases; bases outside gene matches: 5. Per the germline V gene, CDR1 is ENHRY and CDR2 is SYGVKD. This CDR3 is 13 amino acids long. CDR3 sequence reads: CATKGLATDTQYF. The CDR3 nucleotides are TGTGCCACCAAAGGACTAGCGACAGATACGCAGTATTTT.

This clonotype appeared a few times. V is TRBV6-9 and J is TRBJ2-1; D is ambiguous. Germline values: CDR1 MNHGY, CDR2 SVAAGI. The CDR3 is made up of 16 amino acids. Trimming removed 3 bases at V and 4 bases at J, with 16 bases between. CDR3 coding DNA: TGTGCCAGCAGTTACCTGCCAGGTGGTGGTTACAATGAGCAGTTCTTC. Protein sequence: CASSYLPGGGYNEQFF.

This chain connects TRBV6-1 to TRBJ2-7; 9 bases are a match to TRBD2. The J call is doubtful: the DNA matches TRBJ2-5 better. This CDR3 comprises 14 residues. CDR1 and CDR2 (germline): MNHNS, SASEGT. CDR3 in DNA: TGTGCCAGCAGTGGGGCGGGAGGGCAAGAGACCCAGTACTTC. Its translation is CASSGAGGQETQYF.

V is TRBV6-1 and J is TRBJ2-3, with 10 bases aligning to TRBD1. Germline lookup yields CDR1 MNHNS and CDR2 SASEGT. V lost 3 bases to trimming and J lost 5 bases; unmatched junction nucleotides: 8. The CDR3 is 16 residues long. This chain's CDR3 is CASSEWTGGAGDTQYF. CDR3 in DNA: TGTGCCAGCAGTGAGTGGACAGGGGGAGCCGGAGATACGCAGTATTTT.

The chain employs TRBV6-5 and TRBJ2-5; D assignment may be TRBD1 or TRBD2 (5 bases each). The DNA matches TRBJ2-7 better at its end, which makes the J call doubtful. Germline CDR1 is MNHEY and CDR2 is SVGAGI. This CDR3 is 13 amino acids long. In DNA form, the CDR3 reads TGTGCCAGCAGTTCGGGACGATTTTACGAGCAGTACTTC. Translation: CASSSGRFYEQYF.

This clonotype was seen only a few times. The rearrangement uses TRBV10-2 and TRBJ2-1; the match to TRBD2 covers 13 bases. The J segment lost 6 bases and the V segment lost 6 bases, leaving 5 bases of the junction unmatched. CDR1 is WSHSY and CDR2 is SAAADI in the germline V gene. This CDR3 is built from 15 residues. The CDR3 loop reads CASRVRTSGSNEQFF. The CDR3 DNA follows: TGCGCCAGCAGAGTTAGGACTAGCGGGAGCAATGAGCAGTTCTTC.

As to this clonotype: Germline and junction disagree at one end, which may indicate a read error. The J gene is TRBJ2-3, the V gene TRBV6-1; D gene ambiguous. Germline V gene sequence: CDR1 MNHNS, CDR2 SASEGT. The CDR3 is 14 residues long. The CDR3 sequence: CASSEGSDSNAVCF. The CDR3 DNA sequence: TGTGCCAGCAGTGAAGGGTCCGATTCGAACGCGGTCTGTTTT.

The chain joins TRBV7-8 to TRBJ2-1, with 7 nucleotides matching TRBD1. Near its end, the DNA agrees better with TRBJ2-7, so the J call may be wrong. The CDR3 covers 14 residues. Germline assignment: CDR1 SGHVS and CDR2 FQNEAQ. CDR3 DNA sequence: TGTGCCAGCAGCTTAGGACAGGGATACAATGAGCAGTACTTC. It translates to CASSLGQGYNEQYF.

This clonotype was detected ten times or more. The CDR3 protein is CASSQPTQGGSGDTQYF. The CDR3 DNA is TGTGCCAGCAGCCAGCCAACACAAGGGGGTTCTGGAGATACGCAGTATTTT. The chain employs TRBV12-3 or TRBV12-4 and TRBJ2-3; the D gene is possibly TRBD1 (6 bases). The CDR3 runs 17 residues. The V gene lost 6 bases and the J gene lost 5 bases, with 24 bases spanning the gap.

This chain links TRBV12-3 or TRBV12-4 with TRBJ2-1; D might be TRBD1 (5 bases). The CDR3 sequence is 14 residues long. V gave up 3 bases and J gave up 7 bases, with 13 bases separating them. CDR3 sequence: CASSFRQLGNEQFF. The CDR3 nucleotides read TGTGCCAGCAGTTTTAGACAGCTAGGGAATGAGCAGTTCTTC.

This chain connects TRBV11-3 to TRBJ1-1; maybe TRBD1 (5 bases). Germline V lookup: CDR1 SGHNT, CDR2 YENEEA. The CDR3 is made up of 14 amino acids. Trimming took 3 bases from V and 2 from J, leaving 10 bases between them. CDR3 sequence: CASSFPGYNTEAFF. CDR3 nucleotides: TGTGCCAGCAGCTTCCCAGGGTATAACACTGAAGCTTTCTTT.

This rearrangement joins TRBV6-1 to TRBJ2-5, with 8 bases fitting TRBD2. In germline, CDR1 is MNHNS, CDR2 SASEGT. This CDR3 contains 15 residues. V shed 7 bases, J shed 11 bases, and the junction held 18 bases outside the gene matches. The CDR3 DNA reads as TGTGCCAGCATTAGTACGGGGGGGGGGGGAAATGAGCAGTACTTC. Protein product: CASISTGGGGNEQYF.

This clonotype appeared many times. J is TRBJ1-4 and V is TRBV27; no reliable D call. The CDR3 is 15 amino acids. The germline CDR1 and CDR2 sequences are MNHEY and SMNVEV (reference sequence). Trimming left V 1 base short and J 8 bases short, with 14 bases between. For the CDR3, the DNA is TGTGCCAGCAGTTTATTGGCTCCCGAAGGCGAAAAACTGTTTTTT. The encoded protein is CASSLLAPEGEKLFF. Together with reference TRBV27 and TRBJ1-4, the CDR3 gives the full variable domain: EAQVTQNPRYLITVTGKKLTVTCSQNMNHEYMSWYRQDPGLGLRQIYYSMNVEVTDKGDVPEGYKVSRKEKRNFPLILESPSPNQTSLYFCASSLLAPEGEKLFFGSGTQLSVL.

This clonotype has only a few counts. The chain couples TRBV25-1 to TRBJ2-1, with 7 bases identical to TRBD1. CDR3 size: 15 residues. Germline values: CDR1 MGHDK, CDR2 SYGVNS. V dropped 7 bases and J dropped 13; count of bases not matched to a gene: 19. In DNA form, the CDR3 reads TGTGCCAGCACCCCGACAGGGTTTGGGGGAGAGACCCAGTTCTTC. Translating it yields CASTPTGFGGETQFF.

V and J are TRBV6-1 and TRBJ2-4; 8 positions agree with TRBD2. The germline V gene encodes CDR1 MNHNS and CDR2 SASEGT. The CDR3 is made up of 16 amino acids. Losses at the gene ends were 6 bases for V and 13 bases for J; bases not matched to a gene: 20. The CDR3, as DNA: TGTGCCAGCAGCCCCCAGGTGACGGGAGGGGTAGATGAGCAGTACTTC. This codes for CASSPQVTGGVDEQYF.

The chain uses TRBV7-2 and TRBJ2-1; D perhaps matches TRBD1 (5 bases). Deletions cut 1 base from V and 8 bases from J, with 18 bases between. Germline V gives CDR1 SGHTA, CDR2 FQGNSA. This CDR3 spans 16 amino acids. The CDR3 sequence is CASSLEGSVAPDEQFF. The CDR3 region has the DNA TGTGCCAGCAGCTTAGAGGGGTCGGTGGCACCCGATGAGCAGTTCTTC.

This clonotype came up a few times. The V call is TRBV10-1, the J call TRBJ2-3; D might be TRBD1 or TRBD2, each matching 5 bases. This CDR3 is 13 amino acids long. V lost 5 bases to trimming and J lost 4 bases, with 10 bases between them. Germline V gene data show CDR1 as WNHNN and CDR2 as SYGVQD (reference sequence). CDR3 bases: TGCGCCAGCAGTCGGGGCAAAGCAGATACGCAGTATTTT. Translation gives CASSRGKADTQYF.

This clonotype was counted ten times or more. The chain is built from TRBV10-1 and TRBJ1-2, with D unclear. From germline, CDR1 is WNHNN and CDR2 SYGVQD (reference sequence). The CDR3 sequence is 14 residues long. Trimming removed 0 bases at V and 8 bases at J, with 13 bases between. CDR3: CASSESRTGVGYTF. CDR3 DNA: TGCGCCAGCAGTGAGTCAAGAACGGGAGTGGGCTACACCTTC.

The CDR3 spells CASSRGAGIQETQYF. The CDR3 region has the DNA TGTGCCAGCAGCCGTGGGGCGGGGATACAAGAGACCCAGTACTTC. The V and J genes are TRBV7-2 and TRBJ2-4; tentative D call: TRBD2 (6 bases). The DNA end is more similar to TRBJ2-5, so the J call may be wrong. Per germline, CDR1 SGHTA and CDR2 FQGNSA. There are 15 residues in the CDR3.

V usage is TRBV12-3 or TRBV12-4 and J usage is TRBJ2-3, with TRBD1 identical over 10 bases. The J call may be wrong; the DNA end is better matched by TRBJ2-7. The CDR3 is 14 amino acids. The CDR3 loop reads CASSFGGQGNEQYF. The CDR3 bases are TGTGCCAGCAGTTTCGGGGGACAGGGGAACGAGCAGTACTTC.

This clonotype showed up many times. The rearrangement uses TRBV28 and TRBJ2-7; possible D gene TRBD1, 6 bases. CDR3 size: 11 residues. V was cut by 7 bases and J by 2 bases, with 6 bases left in between. Germline CDR1 and CDR2: MDHEN and SYDVKM. DNA of the CDR3: TGTGCCAGCACAGGGGCCTACGAGCAGTACTTC. This gives the protein CASTGAYEQYF.

This clonotype was counted a few times. V gene TRBV27 combines with J gene TRBJ2-1, with 10 nucleotides matching TRBD2. Germline-derived CDR1 and CDR2 are MNHEY and SMNVEV (reference sequence). The V and J ends lost 1 base and 13 bases, in that order; junction bases with no gene match: 22. This CDR3 has 19 residues. Here the CDR3 reads CASSLLPLSTSGPQETQFF. The DNA for the CDR3 is TGTGCCAGCAGTTTATTGCCCCTTTCGACTAGCGGGCCCCAAGAGACCCAGTTCTTC.

This clonotype was seen a few times. V usage is TRBV4-1 and J usage is TRBJ2-7, with TRBD2 as a possible D gene (6 bases). V lost 1 base and J 7 bases, leaving 23 bases between the germline ends. This CDR3 spans 17 amino acids. The germline V gene encodes CDR1 MGHRA and CDR2 YSYEKL. The CDR3 DNA is TGCGCCAGCAGCCAAGTCATCGTTCCGGGGGTACGAAGAGAGCAGTACTTC. Amino acid sequence: CASSQVIVPGVRREQYF.

This clonotype was found many times. The gene calls are TRBV7-9 and TRBJ2-6; D is unresolved. The ends were cut back, 8 bases at V and 0 bases at J, with 11 bases in the middle. Germline V gives CDR1 SEHNR, CDR2 FQNEAQ (reference sequence). This CDR3 comprises 15 residues. The CDR3 reads CASADLHSGANVLTF. The CDR3 region has the DNA TGTGCCAGCGCAGATCTGCACTCTGGGGCCAACGTCCTGACTTTC.

This clonotype has a count of ten or more. This sequence joins TRBV25-1 and TRBJ2-1, with D perhaps matching TRBD1 or TRBD2 (5 bases each). The J call may not be correct, given that the DNA end is closer to TRBJ2-7. The CDR3 extends over 15 amino acids. The germline gives CDR1 MGHDK, CDR2 SYGVNS. The CDR3: CASMGYGGVDGEQYF. For the CDR3, the DNA is TGTGCCAGCATGGGTTATGGGGGTGTTGATGGCGAGCAGTACTTC.

This chain joins TRBV25-1 and TRBJ2-3; no clear D gene. Germline CDR1 is MGHDK and CDR2 is SYGVNS. V was clipped by 4 bases and J by 0 bases, with 2 bases between them. The CDR3 covers 12 residues. CDR3 DNA sequence: TGTGCCAGCAGTGGGAGCACAGATACGCAGTATTTT. Protein: CASSGSTDTQYF. Full variable domain (missing parts from reference TRBV25-1 and TRBJ2-3): EADIYQTPRYLVIGTGKKITLECSQTMGHDKMYWYQQDPGMELHLIHYSYGVNSTEKGDLSSESTVSRIRTEHFPLTLESARPSHTSQYLCASSGSTDTQYFGPGTRLTVL.

This clonotype has a count of ten or more. The chain is built from TRBV6-1 and TRBJ2-1; TRBD1 aligns across 10 bases. Germline lookup yields CDR1 MNHNS and CDR2 SASEGT. This CDR3 comprises 13 residues. Germline trimming cut 10 bases from V and 3 bases from J; bases unmatched to any gene: 3. Here the CDR3 DNA reads TGTGCCACCAGGACAGGGGGCTACAATGAGCAGTTCTTC. Residues: CATRTGGYNEQFF.

Only a few counts were recorded for this clonotype. The chain links TRBV12-3 or TRBV12-4 to TRBJ2-5; D may match TRBD1 or TRBD2 (5 bases each). V was clipped by 5 bases and J by 1 base, with 11 bases between them. The CDR3 is 14 residues long. The CDR3, as DNA: TGTGCCAGCAGTATGAGGGGATCCCAAGAGACCCAGTACTTC. It is translated as CASSMRGSQETQYF.

This clonotype is medium-sized. The chain carries TRBV12-3 or TRBV12-4 and TRBJ2-7; no clear D gene. The CDR3 runs to 13 residues. V was cut by 5 bases and J by 0 bases, with 8 bases left in between. The CDR3 protein is CASSMDGSYEQYF. CDR3 DNA sequence: TGTGCCAGCAGTATGGACGGCTCCTACGAGCAGTACTTC.

The chain employs TRBV10-2 and TRBJ1-5, with TRBD1 matching 8 bases. CDR3 size: 13 residues. Germline loops: CDR1 WSHSY, CDR2 SAAADI. Losses at the gene ends were 6 bases for V and 7 bases for J; bases not matched to a gene: 5. The CDR3 protein is CASSADRVQPQHF. CDR3 DNA: TGCGCCAGCAGCGCGGACAGGGTACAGCCCCAGCATTTT.

The rearrangement links TRBV10-3 to TRBJ1-1; no firm D call. With 6 bases removed from V and 0 bases from J, the gap between germline ends came to 14 bases. The CDR3 spans 15 residues. CDR1 is ENHRY, CDR2 SYGVKD, per germline. CDR3 amino acids: CAIRDTRRMNTEAFF. The CDR3 DNA follows: TGTGCCATCAGGGATACGAGGAGGATGAACACTGAAGCTTTCTTT.